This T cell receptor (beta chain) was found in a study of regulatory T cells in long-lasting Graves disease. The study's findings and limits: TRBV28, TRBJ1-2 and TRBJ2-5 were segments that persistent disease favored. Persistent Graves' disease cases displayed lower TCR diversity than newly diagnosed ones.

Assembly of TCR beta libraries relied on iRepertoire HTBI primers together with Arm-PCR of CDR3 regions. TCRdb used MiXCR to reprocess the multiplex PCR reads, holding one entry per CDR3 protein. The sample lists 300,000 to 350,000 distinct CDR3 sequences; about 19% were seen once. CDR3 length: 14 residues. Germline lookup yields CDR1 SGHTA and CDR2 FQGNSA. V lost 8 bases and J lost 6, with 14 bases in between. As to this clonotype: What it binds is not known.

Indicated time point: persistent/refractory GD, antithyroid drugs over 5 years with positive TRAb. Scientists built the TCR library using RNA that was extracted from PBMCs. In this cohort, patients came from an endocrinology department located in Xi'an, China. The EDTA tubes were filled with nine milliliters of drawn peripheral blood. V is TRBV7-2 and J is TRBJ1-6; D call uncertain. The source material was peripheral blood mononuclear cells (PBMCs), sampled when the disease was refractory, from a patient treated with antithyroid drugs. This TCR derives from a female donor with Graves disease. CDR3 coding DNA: TGTGCCAGCGCCCCCCGACGGGGTAATTCACCCCTCCACTTT. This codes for CASAPRRGNSPLHF.